Listed below are T cell receptor beta chains from one sample, sequenced in a study of CD8 T cells in Susac syndrome. TCRdb redid the calling of the immunoSEQ multiplex PCR reads with MiXCR, one entry per CDR3 protein. The sample lists about 160,000 distinct CDR3 sequences; 94% were seen once. The sequenced sample consisted of CD4+ T cells from PBMCs. The source of these receptors is a human donor with multiple sclerosis. Both conserved end residues are trimmed from each CDR3. Size is stated for part of the rows, as once, few or many counts, or as a class when the clone is expanded.

clone size	V gene	J gene	CDR3 length	CDR3 protein
.	TRBV9	TRBJ1-5	13	ASSVGFTPNQPQH
.	TRBV30	TRBJ2-7	13	AWARIGGPAYEQY
.	TRBV6-5	TRBJ1-5	15	ASSYSGGKDSNQPQH
.	TRBV12-3/TRBV12-4	TRBJ2-5	11	ASSLRAAETQY
.	TRBV27	TRBJ2-6	13	ASSLVRGGANVLT
.	TRBV4-1	TRBJ2-4	13	ASSQGQGAKNIQY
.	TRBV5-1	TRBJ1-5	13	ASSLAGELGQPQH
.	TRBV10-3	TRBJ2-5	13	ATAGERQGRETQY
once	TRBV30	TRBJ2-6	16	AWSVRRTGVNGANVLT
.	TRBV6-5	TRBJ2-1	11	ASSYSGRNEQF
.	TRBV7-2	TRBJ2-3	13	ASSPLGPSTDTQY
.	TRBV4-3	TRBJ2-3	13	ASSRTGSEVDTQY
.	TRBV14	TRBJ1-2	14	ASSQDPGQPYDGYT
.	TRBV20-1	TRBJ2-5	11	SARDGQSETQY
.	TRBV27	TRBJ1-2	11	ASSFNRDAGYT
.	TRBV5-1	TRBJ1-5	15	ASSIEPTGWANQPQH
.	TRBV6-2/TRBV6-3	TRBJ2-1	9	ASRLAIEQF
.	TRBV2	TRBJ1-2	11	ASSFQGFPGYT
.	TRBV5-6	TRBJ2-2	11	ASRGEVTGELF
.	TRBV6-6	TRBJ2-5	12	ASALQGMGETQY
.	TRBV9	TRBJ2-1	13	ASSWTSGVYNEQF
.	TRBV30	TRBJ1-1	10	AWSQGAPEAF
.	TRBV7-8	TRBJ2-7	13	ASSLAEGGLYEQY
.	TRBV7-2	TRBJ2-2	14	ASSWFASGNTGELF
.	TRBV6-6	TRBJ2-5	14	ASSYSGTGDRETQY
.	TRBV6-5	TRBJ1-1	11	ASIKPGGVEAF